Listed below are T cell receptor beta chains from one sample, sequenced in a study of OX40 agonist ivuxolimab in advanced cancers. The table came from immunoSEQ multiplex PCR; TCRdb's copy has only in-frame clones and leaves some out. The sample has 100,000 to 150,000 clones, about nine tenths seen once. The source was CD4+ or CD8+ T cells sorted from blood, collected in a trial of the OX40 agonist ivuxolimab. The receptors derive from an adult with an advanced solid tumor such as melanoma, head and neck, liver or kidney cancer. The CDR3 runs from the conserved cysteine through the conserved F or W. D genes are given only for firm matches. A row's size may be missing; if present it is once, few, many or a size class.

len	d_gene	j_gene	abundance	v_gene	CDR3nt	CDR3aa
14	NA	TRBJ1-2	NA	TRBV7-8	TGTGCCAGCAGCTTAGACAGGTTTAACTATGGCTACACCTTC	CASSLDRFNYGYTF
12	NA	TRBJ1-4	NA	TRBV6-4	TGTGCCAGCAGTCCAGCTAATGAAAAACTGTTTTTT	CASSPANEKLFF
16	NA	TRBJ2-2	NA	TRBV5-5	TGTGCCAGCAGCTGGTCTGATAGTGGGGTCCCCGGGGAGCTGTTTTTT	CASSWSDSGVPGELFF
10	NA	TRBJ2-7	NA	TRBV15	TGTGCCACCAGTACCTACGAGCAGTACTTC	CATSTYEQYF
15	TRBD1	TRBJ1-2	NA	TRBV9	TGTGCCAGCAGCTCGGGACAGTTCACTTCCTATGGCTACACCTTC	CASSSGQFTSYGYTF
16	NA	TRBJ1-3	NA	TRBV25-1	TGTGCCAGCACCACCACCCGGGTGTCCTCTGGAAACACCATATATTTT	CASTTTRVSSGNTIYF
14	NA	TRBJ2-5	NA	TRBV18	TGTGCCAGCTCACCTCCGGGGCGAGGGGAGACCCAGTACTTC	CASSPPGRGETQYF
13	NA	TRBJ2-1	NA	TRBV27	TGTGCCAGCAGTCCCGGGACTTTTAATGAGCAGTTCTTC	CASSPGTFNEQFF
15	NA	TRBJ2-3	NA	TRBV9	TGTGCCAGCAGCGTAGGGGACCTCTCGCCCGATACGCAGTATTTT	CASSVGDLSPDTQYF
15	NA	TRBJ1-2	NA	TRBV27	TGTGCCAGCAGTTTATCGGGGGAGCCCCTATTGAGCTACACCTTC	CASSLSGEPLLSYTF
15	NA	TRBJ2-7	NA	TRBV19	TGTGCCAGTAGTATATGGCAGGGCACCTCCTACGAGCAGTACTTC	CASSIWQGTSYEQYF
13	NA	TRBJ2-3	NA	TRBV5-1	TGCGCCAGCAGCTTGGGGGGGATGGATACGCAGTATTTT	CASSLGGMDTQYF
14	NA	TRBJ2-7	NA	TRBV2	TGTGCCAGCAGGATACTAGCAGCATCCTACGAGCAGTACTTC	CASRILAASYEQYF
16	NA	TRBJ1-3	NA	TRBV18	TGTGCCAGCTCACCACTCGACAGTCCTACTGGAAACACCATATATTTT	CASSPLDSPTGNTIYF
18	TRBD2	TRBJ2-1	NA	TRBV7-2	TGTGCCAGCAGCCAACGAGGAGCGGGAGTTTCCTTTGGCAATGAGCAGTTCTTC	CASSQRGAGVSFGNEQFF
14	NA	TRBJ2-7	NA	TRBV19	TGTGCCAGTAGTAGGCAGTTAGGGACCTACGAGCAGTACTTC	CASSRQLGTYEQYF
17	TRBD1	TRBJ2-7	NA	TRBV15	TGTGCCACCAGCAGAGTTTGGGCAACGGGACAGCCCTACGAGCAGTACTTC	CATSRVWATGQPYEQYF
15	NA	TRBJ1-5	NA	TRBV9	TGTGCCAGCAGCGTAGGGGGCAGGGAAGGCCAGCCCCAGCATTTT	CASSVGGREGQPQHF
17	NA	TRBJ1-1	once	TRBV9	TGTGCCAGCAGCGTAGATCCCATAGGGGGGCCGAACACTGAAGCTTTCTTT	CASSVDPIGGPNTEAFF
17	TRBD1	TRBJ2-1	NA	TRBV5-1	TGCGCCAGCAGCAACAAAATGCGGACAGGCATTACCAATGAGCAGTTCTTC	CASSNKMRTGITNEQFF
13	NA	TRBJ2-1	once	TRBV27	TGTGCCAGCAGTCCTATCCAGGTCAATGAGCAGTTCTTC	CASSPIQVNEQFF
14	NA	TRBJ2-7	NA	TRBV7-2	TGTGCCAGCAGCTTAGGGGCTTCTTCCTACGAGCAGTACTTC	CASSLGASSYEQYF
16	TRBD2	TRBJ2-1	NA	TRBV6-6	TGTGCCAGCAGTTACTCGGGAAGCGGGAGGGTGAATGAGCAGTTCTTC	CASSYSGSGRVNEQFF
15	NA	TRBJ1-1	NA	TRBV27	TGTGCCAGCAGTTTATCACGAACAATGAACACTGAAGCTTTCTTT	CASSLSRTMNTEAFF
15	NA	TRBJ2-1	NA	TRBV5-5	TGTGCCAGCAGCTTGGACGGGTCCTCCTACAATGAGCAGTTCTTC	CASSLDGSSYNEQFF
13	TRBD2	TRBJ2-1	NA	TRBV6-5	TGTGCCAGCACTAGGACTAGCGGGAATGAGCAGTTCTTC	CASTRTSGNEQFF
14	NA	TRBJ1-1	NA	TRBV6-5	TGTGCCAGCAGCCCCGCGTTACTTAACACTGAAGCTTTCTTT	CASSPALLNTEAFF
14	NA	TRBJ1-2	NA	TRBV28	TGTGCCAGCAGTAATACGGCTGAAAACTATGGCTACACCTTC	CASSNTAENYGYTF
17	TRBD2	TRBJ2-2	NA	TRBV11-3	TGTGCCAGCAGCTTAGGTCTTAGCGGGGCGAACACCGGGGAGCTGTTTTTT	CASSLGLSGANTGELFF